This T cell receptor beta chain originates from a study of blood T cell repertoires in COVID-19. The V and J ends lost 0 bases and 8 bases respectively, with 29 bases between them. Germline loops: CDR1 LGHDT, CDR2 YNNKEL (reference sequence). The CDR3 spans 20 residues. Here immunoSEQ multiplex PCR was the method, and the copy in TCRdb shows in-frame clones only, minus some. This repertoire shows 160,000 or so clones, roughly 80% found once; its top ten account for roughly 5%. Sequenced sample: PBMCs or T cells enriched from blood (not recorded which). This clonotype originated in a middle-aged woman with acute COVID-19. This chain joins TRBV3-1 (or the pseudogene TRBV3-2) and TRBJ2-1, with D tentatively TRBD1 (5 bases). The CDR3 DNA is TGTGCCAGCAGCCAAGATCTATTAGGGGCAGGTGACTCCTTTGGGGATGAGCAGTTCTTC. Protein: CASSQDLLGAGDSFGDEQFF.